A single sample is the source of the 7 T cell receptor beta chains below, sequenced in a study of blood T cell repertoires in COVID-19. The data were produced by immunoSEQ multiplex PCR, yet TCRdb's version contains in-frame clones alone and is incomplete. This sample has some 340,000 clones, with 87% found just once. Sequenced: PBMCs or T cells enriched from blood (not recorded which). Receptor source: a woman in her twenties or thirties who had recovered from COVID-19.

A single count supports this clone. This chain joins TRBV3-1 (or the pseudogene TRBV3-2) and TRBJ2-1, with 10 bases identical to TRBD2. This CDR3 region has 16 residues. CDR1 is LGHDT, CDR2 YNNKEL, per germline (reference sequence). After removal of 5 bases from V and 7 bases from J, the junction contained 11 bases not matched to a gene. CDR3 sequence: CASSSVLAGSRNEQFF. The CDR3 DNA sequence: TGTGCCAGCAGCTCTGTACTAGCGGGGAGTCGAAATGAGCAGTTCTTC.

V usage is TRBV7-2 and J usage is TRBJ2-7; 8 nucleotides match TRBD2. V was clipped by 10 bases and J by 1 base; unmatched bases: 6. The CDR3 runs to 13 residues. The V gene's germline CDR1 is SGHTA and CDR2 FQGNSA. The CDR3 DNA reads as TGTGCCACCTCGCCGGGGGGGTCCTACGAGCAGTACTTC. This encodes CATSPGGSYEQYF.

The genes are TRBV5-1 and TRBJ2-3, with 12 bases aligning to TRBD2. CDR1 SGHRS and CDR2 YFSETQ come from the germline V gene. J gave up 4 bases and V 3 bases, and 6 bases lay outside the gene matches. This CDR3 region has 16 residues. CDR3: CASSSTTSGGPDTQYF. CDR3 coding DNA: TGCGCCAGCAGCTCAACTACTAGCGGGGGGCCAGATACGCAGTATTTT.

The chain combines TRBV29-1 with TRBJ1-2; D not resolved. Germline-derived CDR1 and CDR2 are SQVTM and ANQGSEA. The CDR3 contains 12 residues. Trimming took off 7 bases at V and 2 bases at J, with 11 bases between the two ends. The CDR3 region has the DNA TGCAGCGGGGCCGAGGAGAACTATGGCTACACCTTC. Residues: CSGAEENYGYTF.

This rearrangement joins TRBV7-3 to TRBJ2-1; 9 nucleotides match TRBD1. This CDR3 spans 17 amino acids. Germline assignment: CDR1 SGHTA and CDR2 FQGTGA. V shed 4 bases, J shed 5 bases, and the junction held 12 bases outside the gene matches. The CDR3 loop reads CASSSLSGTGPNNEQFF. The CDR3 DNA follows: TGTGCCAGCAGCTCACTCTCGGGGACAGGGCCTAACAATGAGCAGTTCTTC.

V usage is TRBV29-1 and J usage is TRBJ2-2, with D unclear. Germline V gene data show CDR1 as SQVTM and CDR2 as ANQGSEA. Trimming left V 8 bases short and J 2 bases short, with 12 bases between. The CDR3 sequence is 13 residues long. CDR3: CSISGLNTGELFF. DNA of the CDR3: TGCAGCATTTCTGGGCTTAACACCGGGGAGCTGTTTTTT.

V gene TRBV5-6 combines with J gene TRBJ2-1, with D possibly TRBD2 on 6 matching bases. The V gene's germline CDR1 is SGHDT and CDR2 YYEEEE. V lost 4 bases to trimming and J lost 3 bases, with 14 bases between them. The CDR3 spans 15 residues. Here the CDR3 DNA reads TGTGCCAGCAGCGCGGGGATATCCTACTACAATGAGCAGTTCTTC. It yields the protein CASSAGISYYNEQFF.